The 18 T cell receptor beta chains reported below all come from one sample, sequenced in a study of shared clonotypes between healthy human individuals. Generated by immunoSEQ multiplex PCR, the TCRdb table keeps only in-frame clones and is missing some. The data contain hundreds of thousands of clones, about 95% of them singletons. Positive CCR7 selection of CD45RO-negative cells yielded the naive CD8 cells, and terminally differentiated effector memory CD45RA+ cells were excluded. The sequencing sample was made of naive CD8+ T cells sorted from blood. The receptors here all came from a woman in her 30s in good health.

The CDR3 DNA sequence: TGTGCCAGCAGTTCATCAGCGGGAGACGGGAATGAGCAGTTCTTC. Residues: CASSSSAGDGNEQFF. The rearrangement joins TRBV27 to TRBJ2-1, with TRBD2 matching over 8 bases. The CDR3 length is 15 residues. CDR1 and CDR2 (germline): MNHEY, SMNVEV (reference sequence). The V and J ends lost 4 bases and 7 bases, in that order; junction bases with no gene match: 9.

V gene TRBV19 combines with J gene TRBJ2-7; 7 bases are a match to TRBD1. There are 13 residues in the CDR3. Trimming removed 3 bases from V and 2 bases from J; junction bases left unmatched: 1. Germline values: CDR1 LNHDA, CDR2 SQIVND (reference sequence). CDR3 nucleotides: TGTGCCAGTAGTATCCAGGGGGCCTACGAGCAGTACTTC. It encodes CASSIQGAYEQYF.

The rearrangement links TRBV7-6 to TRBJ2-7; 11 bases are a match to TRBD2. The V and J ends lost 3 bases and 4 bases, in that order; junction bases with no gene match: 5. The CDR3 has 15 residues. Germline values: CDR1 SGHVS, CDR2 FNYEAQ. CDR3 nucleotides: TGTGCCAGCAGCTTGTCGGCTAGCGGGAGGTACGAGCAGTACTTC. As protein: CASSLSASGRYEQYF.

CDR3 DNA sequence: TGTGCCAGCAGCTTAGTTCCCATAAGGGGGGAGCTGTTTTTT. This encodes CASSLVPIRGELFF. The rearrangement joins TRBV7-2 to TRBJ2-2; D is unresolved. Germline-derived CDR1 and CDR2 are SGHTA and FQGNSA. CDR3 length: 14 amino acids. V lost 1 base and J lost 8, with 11 bases in between.

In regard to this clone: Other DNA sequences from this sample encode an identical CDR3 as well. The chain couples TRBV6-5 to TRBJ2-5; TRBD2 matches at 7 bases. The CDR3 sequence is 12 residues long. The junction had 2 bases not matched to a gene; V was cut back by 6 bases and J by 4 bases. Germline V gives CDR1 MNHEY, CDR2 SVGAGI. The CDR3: CASSPGGETQYF. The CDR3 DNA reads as TGTGCCAGCAGCCCGGGGGGAGAGACCCAGTACTTC.

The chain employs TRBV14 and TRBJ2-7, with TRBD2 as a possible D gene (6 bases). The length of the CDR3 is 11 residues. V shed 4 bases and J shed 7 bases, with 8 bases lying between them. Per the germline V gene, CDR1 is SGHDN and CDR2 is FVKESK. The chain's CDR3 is CASSRGVEQYF. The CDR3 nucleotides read TGTGCCAGCAGCCGGGGGGTAGAGCAGTACTTC.

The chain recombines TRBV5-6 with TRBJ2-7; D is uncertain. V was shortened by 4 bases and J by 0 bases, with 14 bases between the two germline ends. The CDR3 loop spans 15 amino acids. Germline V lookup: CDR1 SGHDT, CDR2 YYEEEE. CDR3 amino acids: CASSPPWSVSYEQYF. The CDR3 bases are TGTGCCAGCAGCCCCCCCTGGTCGGTCTCCTACGAGCAGTACTTC.

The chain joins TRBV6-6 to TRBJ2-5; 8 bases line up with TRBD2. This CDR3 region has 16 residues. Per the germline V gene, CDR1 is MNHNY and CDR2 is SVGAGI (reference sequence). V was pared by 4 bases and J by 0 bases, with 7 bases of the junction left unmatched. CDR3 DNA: TGTGCCAGCAGTTTATTCGCGGGAGGACACCAAGAGACCCAGTACTTC. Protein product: CASSLFAGGHQETQYF.

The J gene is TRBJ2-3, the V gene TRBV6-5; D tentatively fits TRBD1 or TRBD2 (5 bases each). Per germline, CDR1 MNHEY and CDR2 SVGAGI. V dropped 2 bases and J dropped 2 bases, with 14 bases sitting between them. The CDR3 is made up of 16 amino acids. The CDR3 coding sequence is TGTGCCAGCAGTTACACCCGGGACGGCTTCACAGATACGCAGTATTTT. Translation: CASSYTRDGFTDTQYF.

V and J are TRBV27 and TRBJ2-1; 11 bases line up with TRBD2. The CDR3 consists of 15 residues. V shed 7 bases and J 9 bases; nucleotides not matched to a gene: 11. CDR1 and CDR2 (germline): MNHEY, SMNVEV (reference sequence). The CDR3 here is CASTLLAGGLVEQFF. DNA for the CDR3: TGTGCCAGCACCCTCCTAGCGGGGGGATTGGTTGAGCAGTTCTTC.

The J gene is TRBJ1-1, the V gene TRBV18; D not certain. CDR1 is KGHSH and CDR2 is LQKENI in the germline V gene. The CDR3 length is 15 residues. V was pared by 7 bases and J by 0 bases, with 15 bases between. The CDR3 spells CASFNQVDLNTEAFF. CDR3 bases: TGTGCCAGCTTTAATCAGGTCGACCTGAACACTGAAGCTTTCTTT.

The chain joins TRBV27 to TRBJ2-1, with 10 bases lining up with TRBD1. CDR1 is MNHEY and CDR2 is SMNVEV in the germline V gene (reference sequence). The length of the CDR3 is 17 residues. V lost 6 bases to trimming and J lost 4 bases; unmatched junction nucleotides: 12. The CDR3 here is CASRPRPGQGIYNEQFF. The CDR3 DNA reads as TGTGCCAGCAGGCCCCGGCCGGGACAGGGGATTTACAATGAGCAGTTCTTC.

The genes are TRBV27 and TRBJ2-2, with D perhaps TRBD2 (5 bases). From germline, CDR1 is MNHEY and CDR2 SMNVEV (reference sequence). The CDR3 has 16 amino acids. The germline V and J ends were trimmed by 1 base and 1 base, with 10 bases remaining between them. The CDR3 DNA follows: TGTGCCAGCAGTTTATATCCAGGACTGAACACCGGGGAGCTGTTTTTT. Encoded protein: CASSLYPGLNTGELFF.

This CDR3 reads CASSVGTGEEKLFF. The CDR3 DNA is TGTGCCAGCAGCGTAGGGACAGGGGAAGAAAAACTGTTTTTT. The chain is built from TRBV9 and TRBJ1-4, with TRBD1 matching 9 bases. V lost 0 bases, J lost 8 bases, and 2 bases stayed unmatched. This CDR3 comprises 14 residues. Germline CDR1 and CDR2: SGDLS and YYNGEE.

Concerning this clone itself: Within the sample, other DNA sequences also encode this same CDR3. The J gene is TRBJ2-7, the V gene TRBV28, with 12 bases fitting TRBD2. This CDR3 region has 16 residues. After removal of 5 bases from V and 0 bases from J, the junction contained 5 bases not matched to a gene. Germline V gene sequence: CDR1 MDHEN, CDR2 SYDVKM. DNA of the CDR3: TGTGCCAGCAGTCCACTAGCGGGGGGAAGCTCCTACGAGCAGTACTTC. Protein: CASSPLAGGSSYEQYF.

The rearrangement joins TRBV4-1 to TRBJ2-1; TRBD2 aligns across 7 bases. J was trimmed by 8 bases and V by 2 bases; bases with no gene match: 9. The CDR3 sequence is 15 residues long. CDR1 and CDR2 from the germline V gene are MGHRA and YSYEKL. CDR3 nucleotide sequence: TGCGCCAGCAGCCAATTCTCGGGAGGCGTGGATGAGCAGTTCTTC. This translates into CASSQFSGGVDEQFF.

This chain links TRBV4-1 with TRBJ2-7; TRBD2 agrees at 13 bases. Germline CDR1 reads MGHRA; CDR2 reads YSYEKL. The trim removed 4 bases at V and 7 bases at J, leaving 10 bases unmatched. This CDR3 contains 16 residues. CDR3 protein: CASSPSLRLAGGEQYF. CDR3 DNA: TGCGCCAGCAGCCCCTCCCTGAGACTAGCGGGAGGTGAGCAGTACTTC.

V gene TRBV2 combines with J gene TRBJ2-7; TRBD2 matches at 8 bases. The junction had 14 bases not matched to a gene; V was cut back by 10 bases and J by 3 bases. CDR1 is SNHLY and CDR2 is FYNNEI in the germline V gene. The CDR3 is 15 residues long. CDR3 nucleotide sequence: TGTGCCATCCTGCTAGCGGGTAGTTTGGTCTACGAGCAGTACTTC. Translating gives CAILLAGSLVYEQYF.